Following are 5 T cell receptor beta chains from one sample sequenced in a study of T cells in Graves' hyperthyroidism and ophthalmopathy. TCR beta CDR3 regions were amplified from RNA. The HTBI primer set served for first-round RT-PCR of the TCR CDR3. TCRdb recomputed calls from the multiplex PCR reads with MiXCR, one row per CDR3 protein. The sample has a few hundred thousand distinct CDR3 sequences, about 18% seen once. The sample comprised blood. All receptors derive from a man aged 35 to 55 with Graves' hyperthyroidism.

This clonotype was observed at least ten times. V is TRBV20-1 and J is TRBJ2-3, with D tentatively TRBD2 (6 bases). The V and J ends lost 0 bases and 1 base respectively, with 8 bases between them. The CDR3 sequence is 14 residues long. CDR1 is DFQATT and CDR2 is SNEGSKA in the germline V gene (reference sequence). For the CDR3, the DNA is TGCAGTGCTAGAGACGGGGGTCGCACAGATACGCAGTATTTT. Its translation is CSARDGGRTDTQYF.

This clonotype was recorded a few times. The CDR3 loop reads CASSYRDRSGELFF. In nucleotides, the CDR3 is TGTGCCAGCAGCTACCGGGACAGATCCGGGGAGCTGTTTTTT. The chain is built from TRBV3-1 and TRBJ2-2; 7 bases map to TRBD1. The J segment lost 6 bases and the V segment lost 5 bases, leaving 6 bases of the junction unmatched. The CDR3 is 14 amino acids. The germline V gene has CDR1 LGHDT and CDR2 YNNKEL (reference sequence). The complete variable domain, with remaining parts taken from reference TRBV3-1 and TRBJ2-2, reads DTAVSQTPKYLVTQMGNDKSIKCEQNLGHDTMYWYKQDSKKFLKIMFSYNNKELIINETVPNRFSPKSPDKAHLNLHINSLELGDSAVYFCASSYRDRSGELFFGEGSRLTVL.

This clonotype was counted at least ten times. This chain links TRBV18 with TRBJ2-7; D is ambiguous. Germline V gives CDR1 KGHSH, CDR2 LQKENI. The CDR3 is made up of 14 amino acids. V lost 3 bases and J 1 base, leaving 10 bases between the germline ends. The CDR3: CASSPLRASYEQYF. CDR3 bases: TGTGCCAGCTCACCTCTTCGGGCTTCCTACGAGCAGTACTTC.

CDR3 in DNA: TGTGCCAGCAGCCAAGATGTTGCGGGGGTGTTCTTT. Protein sequence: CASSQDVAGVFF. The V call is TRBV3-1, the J call TRBJ1-1; possible D gene TRBD1, 5 bases. The germline V gene has CDR1 LGHDT and CDR2 YNNKEL (reference sequence). This CDR3 has 12 amino acids. Trimming took off 0 bases at V and 14 bases at J, with 13 bases between the two ends.

The chain employs TRBV20-1 and TRBJ1-1; 8 bases are a match to TRBD1. CDR3 length: 12 residues. J was trimmed by 6 bases and V by 3 bases; bases with no gene match: 3. Germline CDR1 and CDR2: DFQATT and SNEGSKA (reference sequence). The CDR3 loop is CSARKQGAEAFF. As DNA, the CDR3 is TGCAGTGCTAGGAAACAGGGGGCTGAAGCTTTCTTT.